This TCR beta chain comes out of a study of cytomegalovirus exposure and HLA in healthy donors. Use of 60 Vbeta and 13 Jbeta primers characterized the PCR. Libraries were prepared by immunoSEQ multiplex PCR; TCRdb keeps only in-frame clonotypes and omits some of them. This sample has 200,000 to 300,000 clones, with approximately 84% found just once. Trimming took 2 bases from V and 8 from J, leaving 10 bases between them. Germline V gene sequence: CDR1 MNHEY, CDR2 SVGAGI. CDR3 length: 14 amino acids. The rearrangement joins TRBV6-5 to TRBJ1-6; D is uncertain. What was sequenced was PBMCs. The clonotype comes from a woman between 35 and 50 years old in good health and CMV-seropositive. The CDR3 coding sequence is TGTGCCAGCAGTTACGTTGGGCGGGATTCACCCCTCCACTTT. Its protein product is CASSYVGRDSPLHF.